This T cell receptor beta chain stems from a study of T cell responses to AZD1222 COVID-19 vaccine. Study outcomes and limitations: Repertoire sampling occurred only after the peak T cell response.

V dropped 3 bases and J dropped 5; count of bases not matched to a gene: 9. Germline-derived CDR1 and CDR2 are SGHRS and YFSETQ. The length of the CDR3 is 16 residues. Clones were read by immunoSEQ multiplex PCR, and TCRdb kept only the in-frame ones, dropping some. The sample has 150,000 or so clones, approximately 90% seen once. Details on this clone: Antigen: not known.

The specimen comprised peripheral blood, sampled on day 0 of AZD1222 vaccination. This chain links TRBV5-1 with TRBJ2-4; 9 nucleotides agree with TRBD1. This TCR was recovered from an adult in good health. The CDR3 protein is CASSSKQGANENIQYF. The DNA for the CDR3 is TGCGCCAGCAGCTCCAAACAGGGGGCTAACGAAAACATTCAGTACTTC.